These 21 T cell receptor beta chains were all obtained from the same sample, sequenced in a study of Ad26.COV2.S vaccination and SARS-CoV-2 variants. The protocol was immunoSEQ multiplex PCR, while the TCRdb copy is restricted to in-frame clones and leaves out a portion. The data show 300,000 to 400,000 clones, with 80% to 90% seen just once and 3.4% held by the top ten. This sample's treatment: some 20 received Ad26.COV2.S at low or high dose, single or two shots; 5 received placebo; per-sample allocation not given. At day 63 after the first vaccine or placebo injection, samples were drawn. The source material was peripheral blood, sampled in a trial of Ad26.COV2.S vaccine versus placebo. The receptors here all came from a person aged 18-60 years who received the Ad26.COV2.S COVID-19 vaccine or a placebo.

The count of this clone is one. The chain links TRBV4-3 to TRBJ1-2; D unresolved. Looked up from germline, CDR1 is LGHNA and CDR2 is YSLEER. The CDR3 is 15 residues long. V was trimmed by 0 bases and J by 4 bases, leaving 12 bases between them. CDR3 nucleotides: TGCGCCAGCAGCCAAGAGGCAGCGCCTCGCTATGGCTACACCTTC. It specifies CASSQEAAPRYGYTF.

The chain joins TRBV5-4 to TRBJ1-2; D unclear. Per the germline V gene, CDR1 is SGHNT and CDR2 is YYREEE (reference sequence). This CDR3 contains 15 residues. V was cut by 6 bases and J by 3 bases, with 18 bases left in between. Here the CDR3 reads CASKYLEAGDYGYTF. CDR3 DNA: TGTGCCAGCAAATACCTCGAGGCAGGCGACTATGGCTACACCTTC.

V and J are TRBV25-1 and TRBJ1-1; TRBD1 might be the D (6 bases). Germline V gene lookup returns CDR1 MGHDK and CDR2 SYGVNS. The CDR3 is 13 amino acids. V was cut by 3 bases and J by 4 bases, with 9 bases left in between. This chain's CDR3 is CASSEGGFTEAFF. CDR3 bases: TGTGCCAGCAGTGAGGGGGGCTTCACTGAAGCTTTCTTT.

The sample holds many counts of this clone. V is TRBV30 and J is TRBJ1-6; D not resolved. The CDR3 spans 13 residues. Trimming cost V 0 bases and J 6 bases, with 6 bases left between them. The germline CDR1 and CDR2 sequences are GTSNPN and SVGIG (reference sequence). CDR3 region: CAWSVNLNSPLHF. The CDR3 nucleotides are TGTGCCTGGAGTGTAAACCTTAATTCACCCCTCCACTTT.

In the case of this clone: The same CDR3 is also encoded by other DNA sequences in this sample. The CDR3 spells CASSLGTSGEQFF. The DNA of the CDR3 is TGTGCCAGCAGCCTGGGCACCTCCGGTGAGCAGTTCTTC. V gene TRBV28 combines with J gene TRBJ2-1; D gene uncertain. Germline V gene data show CDR1 as MDHEN and CDR2 as SYDVKM. The CDR3 is made up of 13 amino acids. Trimming cost V 6 bases and J 9 bases, with 15 bases left between them.

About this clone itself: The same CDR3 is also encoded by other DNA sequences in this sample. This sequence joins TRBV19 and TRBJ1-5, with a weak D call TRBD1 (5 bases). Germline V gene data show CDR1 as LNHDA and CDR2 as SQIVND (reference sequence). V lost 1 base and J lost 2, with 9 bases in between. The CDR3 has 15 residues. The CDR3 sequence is CASSIGGGGNQPQHF. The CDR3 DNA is TGTGCCAGTAGTATAGGGGGCGGGGGCAATCAGCCCCAGCATTTT.

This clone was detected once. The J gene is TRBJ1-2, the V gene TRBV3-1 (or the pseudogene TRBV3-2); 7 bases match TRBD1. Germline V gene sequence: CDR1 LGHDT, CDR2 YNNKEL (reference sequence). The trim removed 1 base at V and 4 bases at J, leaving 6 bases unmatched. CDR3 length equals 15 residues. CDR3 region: CASSQAHTGVYGYTF. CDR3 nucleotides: TGTGCCAGCAGCCAAGCTCACACAGGGGTCTATGGCTACACCTTC.

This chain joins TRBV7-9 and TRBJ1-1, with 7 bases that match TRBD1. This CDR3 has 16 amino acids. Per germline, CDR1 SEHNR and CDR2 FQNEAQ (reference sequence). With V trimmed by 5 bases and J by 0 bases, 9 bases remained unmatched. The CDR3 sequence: CASSTNRGWLNTEAFF. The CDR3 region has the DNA TGTGCCAGCAGCACCAACAGGGGTTGGTTGAACACTGAAGCTTTCTTT.

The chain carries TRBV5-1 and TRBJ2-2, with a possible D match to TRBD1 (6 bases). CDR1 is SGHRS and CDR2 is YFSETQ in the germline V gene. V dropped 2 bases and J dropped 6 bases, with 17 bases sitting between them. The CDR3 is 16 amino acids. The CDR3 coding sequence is TGCGCCAGCAGCTTAAATAACCCCAGGGGTGCCGGGGAGCTGTTTTTT. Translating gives CASSLNNPRGAGELFF.

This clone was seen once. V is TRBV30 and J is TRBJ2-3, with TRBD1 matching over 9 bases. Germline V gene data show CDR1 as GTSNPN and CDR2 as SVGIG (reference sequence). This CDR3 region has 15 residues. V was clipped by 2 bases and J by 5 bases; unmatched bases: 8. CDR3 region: CAWSPAYRGLDTQYF. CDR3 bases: TGTGCCTGGAGTCCAGCCTACAGGGGGCTAGATACGCAGTATTTT. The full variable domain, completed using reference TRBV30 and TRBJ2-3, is SQTIHQWPATLVQPVGSPLSLECTVEGTSNPNLYWYRQAAGRGLQLLFYSVGIGQISSEVPQNLSASRPQDRQFILSSKKLLLSDSGFYLCAWSPAYRGLDTQYFGPGTRLTVL.

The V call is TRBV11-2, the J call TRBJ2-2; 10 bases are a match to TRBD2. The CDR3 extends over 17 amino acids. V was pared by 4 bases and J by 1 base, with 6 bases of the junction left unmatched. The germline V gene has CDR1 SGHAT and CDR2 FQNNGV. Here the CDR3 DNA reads TGTGCCAGCAGCTCATTGATAGCGGGGGGGAACACCGGGGAGCTGTTTTTT. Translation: CASSSLIAGGNTGELFF.

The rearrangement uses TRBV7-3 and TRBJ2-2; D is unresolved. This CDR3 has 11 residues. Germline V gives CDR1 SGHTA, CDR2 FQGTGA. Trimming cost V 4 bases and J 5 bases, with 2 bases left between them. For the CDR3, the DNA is TGTGCCAGCAGCTCTACCGGGGAGCTGTTTTTT. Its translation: CASSSTGELFF.

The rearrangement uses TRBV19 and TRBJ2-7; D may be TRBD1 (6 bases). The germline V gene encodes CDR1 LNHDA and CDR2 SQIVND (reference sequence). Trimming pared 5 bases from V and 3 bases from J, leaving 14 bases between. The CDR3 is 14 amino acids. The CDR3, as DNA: TGTGCCAGTAGTCAGGGTGTAGGGGGCTACGAGCAGTACTTC. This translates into CASSQGVGGYEQYF.

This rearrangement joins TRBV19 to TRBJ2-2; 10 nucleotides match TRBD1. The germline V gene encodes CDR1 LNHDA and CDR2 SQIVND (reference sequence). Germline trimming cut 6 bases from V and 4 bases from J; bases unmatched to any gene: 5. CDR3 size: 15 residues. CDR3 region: CASSTGQGITGELFF. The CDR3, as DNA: TGTGCCAGTAGCACGGGACAGGGGATCACCGGGGAGCTGTTTTTT.

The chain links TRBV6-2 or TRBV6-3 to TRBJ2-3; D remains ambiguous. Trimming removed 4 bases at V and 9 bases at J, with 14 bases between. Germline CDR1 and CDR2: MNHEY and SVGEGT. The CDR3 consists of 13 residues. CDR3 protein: CASSSPQVGTQYF. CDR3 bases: TGTGCCAGCAGTTCGCCTCAGGTTGGGACGCAGTATTTT.

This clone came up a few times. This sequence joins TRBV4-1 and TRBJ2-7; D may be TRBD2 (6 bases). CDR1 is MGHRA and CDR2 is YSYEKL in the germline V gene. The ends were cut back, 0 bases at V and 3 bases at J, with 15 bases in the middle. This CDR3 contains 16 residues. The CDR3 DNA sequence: TGCGCCAGCAGCCAAGATCGGGGGTCGGGCTACTACGAGCAGTACTTC. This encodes CASSQDRGSGYYEQYF.

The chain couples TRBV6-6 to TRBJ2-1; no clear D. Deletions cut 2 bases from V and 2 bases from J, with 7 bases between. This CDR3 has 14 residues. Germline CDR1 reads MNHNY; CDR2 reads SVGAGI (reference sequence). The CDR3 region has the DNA TGTGCCAGCAGTTACACCGGGCCCTACAATGAGCAGTTCTTC. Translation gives CASSYTGPYNEQFF.

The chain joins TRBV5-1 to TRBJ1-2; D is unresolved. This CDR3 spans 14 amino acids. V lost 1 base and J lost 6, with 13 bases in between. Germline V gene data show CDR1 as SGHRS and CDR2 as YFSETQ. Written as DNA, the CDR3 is TGCGCCAGCAGCTTGCCAGCGCCGGAGGATGGCTACACCTTC. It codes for CASSLPAPEDGYTF.

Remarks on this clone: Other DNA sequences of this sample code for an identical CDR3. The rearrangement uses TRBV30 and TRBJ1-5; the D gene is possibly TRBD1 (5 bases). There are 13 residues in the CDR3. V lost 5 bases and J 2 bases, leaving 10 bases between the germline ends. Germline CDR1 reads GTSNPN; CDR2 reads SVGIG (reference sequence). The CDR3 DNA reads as TGTGCCTGGTCTGTCAGGGGCAATCAGCCCCAGCATTTT. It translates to CAWSVRGNQPQHF.

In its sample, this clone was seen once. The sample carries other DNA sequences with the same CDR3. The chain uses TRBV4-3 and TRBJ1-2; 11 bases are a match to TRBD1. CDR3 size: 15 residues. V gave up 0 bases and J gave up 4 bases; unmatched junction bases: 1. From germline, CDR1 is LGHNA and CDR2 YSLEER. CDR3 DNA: TGCGCCAGCAGCCAAGAAGGACAGGGGGCCTATGGCTACACCTTC. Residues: CASSQEGQGAYGYTF.

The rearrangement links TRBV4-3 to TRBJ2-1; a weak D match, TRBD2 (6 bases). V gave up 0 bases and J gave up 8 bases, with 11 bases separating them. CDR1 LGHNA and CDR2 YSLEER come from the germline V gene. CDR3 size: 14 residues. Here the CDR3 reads CASSQDGGEDEQFF. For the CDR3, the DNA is TGCGCCAGCAGCCAAGACGGGGGTGAGGATGAGCAGTTCTTC.